This T cell receptor beta chain was profiled in a study of blood T cells in healthy people across ages. This clonotype came up many times. The CDR3 contains 13 residues. Trimming cost V 3 bases and J 5 bases, with 11 bases left between them. Germline V lookup: CDR1 SGHRS, CDR2 YFSETQ. Then a second PCR, running about 6 to 12 cycles, was carried out with a sample-barcoded 5' primer and a J-beta primer mix. Each cDNA molecule was tagged by a template-switch adaptor with 12 random nucleotides. TCRdb re-derived calls from the 5' RACE reads in MiXCR, one entry per CDR3 protein. The profile shows hundreds of thousands of distinct CDR3 sequences, 20% to 25% of them singletons.

The sample was blood. This clonotype originated in a man aged 65 to 79 in good health. This chain connects TRBV5-1 to TRBJ2-5; TRBD1 might be the D (6 bases). CDR3 residues: CASSSGQRETQYF. In DNA, the CDR3 is TGCGCCAGCAGCTCCGGACAGCGGGAGACCCAGTACTTC.